Listed below are T cell receptor beta chains from one sample, sequenced in a study of tumor-infiltrating lymphocytes in primary liver carcinoma. A single record per CDR3 protein comes from TCRdb applying MiXCR to the multiplex PCR reads. The sample has more than 100,000 distinct CDR3 sequences; roughly 69% are singletons. Sequencing was carried out using liver tumor tissue from sampling region 1. These receptor sequences come from a woman in her fifties or sixties with primary liver carcinoma and hepatitis B virus infection. CDR3s include the opening cysteine and the closing phenylalanine or tryptophan. The D gene is left open where the match is weak. Some rows have no size entry. The others give once, few or many, or a class for an expanded clone.

cdr3_length: 16; d_call: -; clone_size: once; v_call: TRBV11-3; j_call: TRBJ2-7; cdr3_nt: TGTGCCAGCAGGTTAGAAAAGGGTGGCGGATCCTACGAGCAGTATTTC; cdr3_aa: CASRLEKGGGSYEQYF
cdr3_length: 15; d_call: -; clone_size: -; v_call: TRBV4-1; j_call: TRBJ2-7; cdr3_nt: TGTGCCAGCAGCCAAGATGGCGTGGGGCGCGACGAGCAGTACTTC; cdr3_aa: CASSQDGVGRDEQYF
cdr3_length: 13; d_call: TRBD2; clone_size: -; v_call: TRBV7-3; j_call: TRBJ2-1; cdr3_nt: TGTGCCAGCAGCTTAGCGGGAGGAGGTGAGCAGTTCTTC; cdr3_aa: CASSLAGGGEQFF
cdr3_length: 18; d_call: TRBD2; clone_size: many; v_call: TRBV4-1; j_call: TRBJ2-2; cdr3_nt: TGCGCCAGCAGCCAAGATCTAGGGAGGGGTCGGAGATCCGGGGAGCTGTTTTTT; cdr3_aa: CASSQDLGRGRRSGELFF
cdr3_length: 13; d_call: TRBD2; clone_size: -; v_call: TRBV6-1; j_call: TRBJ2-1; cdr3_nt: TGTACCACAAATGGGCTAGCGGTGACCCAGGAGTTCTTC; cdr3_aa: CTTNGLAVTQEFF
cdr3_length: 11; d_call: -; clone_size: -; v_call: TRBV30; j_call: TRBJ2-3; cdr3_nt: TGTGCCTGGTCCCTTACAGATACGCAGTATTTT; cdr3_aa: CAWSLTDTQYF
cdr3_length: 15; d_call: TRBD2; clone_size: many; v_call: TRBV29-1; j_call: TRBJ2-1; cdr3_nt: TGCAGCGTAGGAGTGGGACTAGCGGTATACAATGAGCAGTTCTTC; cdr3_aa: CSVGVGLAVYNEQFF
cdr3_length: 15; d_call: -; clone_size: few; v_call: TRBV7-9; j_call: TRBJ2-7; cdr3_nt: TGTGCCAGCAGGCCCCACCGGCGGGGAGCCTACGAGCAGTACTTC; cdr3_aa: CASRPHRRGAYEQYF
cdr3_length: 14; d_call: TRBD2; clone_size: -; v_call: TRBV5-1; j_call: TRBJ2-7; cdr3_nt: TGCGCCAGCAGCACCGGGACTACCGTAAGGGGGCAGTACTTC; cdr3_aa: CASSTGTTVRGQYF
cdr3_length: 13; d_call: -; clone_size: -; v_call: TRBV29-1; j_call: TRBJ1-2; cdr3_nt: TGCAGCGCCCCCTCGGCCACTGGCTATGGCTACAACTTC; cdr3_aa: CSAPSATGYGYNF
cdr3_length: 14; d_call: -; clone_size: -; v_call: TRBV12-3/TRBV12-4; j_call: TRBJ2-6; cdr3_nt: TGTGCCAGCAGAGGAAACTCTGGGGCCAACGTCCTGACTTTC; cdr3_aa: CASRGNSGANVLTF
cdr3_length: 14; d_call: TRBD1; clone_size: many; v_call: TRBV6-1; j_call: TRBJ1-1; cdr3_nt: TGTGCCAGCACCCGGACAGGCGACGGGTCTGAAGCTTTCTTT; cdr3_aa: CASTRTGDGSEAFF
cdr3_length: 16; d_call: TRBD2; clone_size: -; v_call: TRBV28; j_call: TRBJ2-1; cdr3_nt: TGTGCCAGCAGTGTCCCGGGACTAGGGGGAAGGCATGAGCAGTTCTTC; cdr3_aa: CASSVPGLGGRHEQFF
cdr3_length: 13; d_call: -; clone_size: few; v_call: TRBV7-9; j_call: TRBJ1-4; cdr3_nt: TGTGCCAGCAGCCCATCAACTAATGAAAAACTGTTTTTT; cdr3_aa: CASSPSTNEKLFF
cdr3_length: 18; d_call: -; clone_size: many; v_call: TRBV11-2; j_call: TRBJ2-6; cdr3_nt: TGTGCCAGCAGCTTATTCCCAGGGTCCCTGGGGGGGGCCAACGTCCTGACTTTC; cdr3_aa: CASSLFPGSLGGANVLTF
cdr3_length: 15; d_call: -; clone_size: -; v_call: TRBV11-2; j_call: TRBJ2-2; cdr3_nt: TGTGCCAACAGCTTCTGGGTAGTGGGTGGCGGGGAGCTGTTTTTT; cdr3_aa: CANSFWVVGGGELFF
cdr3_length: 13; d_call: -; clone_size: -; v_call: TRBV2; j_call: TRBJ2-4; cdr3_nt: TGTGCCGGCTCCGGGACCACCAAAAACATTCAGTACTTC; cdr3_aa: CAGSGTTKNIQYF
cdr3_length: 15; d_call: -; clone_size: once; v_call: TRBV11-3; j_call: TRBJ2-3; cdr3_nt: TGTGCCAGATGGCGAGGGGATGGGAAAACAGATACGCAGTATTTT; cdr3_aa: CARWRGDGKTDTQYF
cdr3_length: 14; d_call: -; clone_size: -; v_call: TRBV7-8; j_call: TRBJ2-3; cdr3_nt: TGTGCCAGCAGCCCGCAATGGAACACAGATACGCAGTATTTT; cdr3_aa: CASSPQWNTDTQYF